The 20 T cell receptor beta chains below come from one sample, sequenced in a study of T cells in Graves' hyperthyroidism and ophthalmopathy. Amplification yielded TCR beta CDR3 regions, with RNA transcripts as the source. The HTBI primer set served for first-round RT-PCR of the TCR CDR3. TCRdb re-called the multiplex PCR reads through MiXCR, storing one row per CDR3 protein. This sample carries 400,000 or so distinct CDR3 sequences, about 14% of them seen once, and the ten largest clones take 20%. The sample comprised blood. The receptors originated from a woman younger than 45 with Graves' ophthalmopathy.

About this clonotype itself: The germline gene is not matched at one end of the junction; a read error may be the cause. The rearrangement links TRBV11-2 to TRBJ2-5, with no clear D. Germline-derived CDR1 and CDR2 are SGHAT and FQNNGV. This CDR3 comprises 11 residues. CDR3 protein: CANSLQEAQYF. As DNA, the CDR3 is TGTGCCAACAGTCTACAAGAGGCCCAGTACTTC.

In its sample, this clonotype was seen many times. The CDR3 is CASSPTGFAYEQYF. The CDR3 DNA reads TGCGCCAGCAGCCCCACGGGATTCGCCTACGAGCAGTACTTC. J is TRBJ2-7 and V is TRBV5-1; D may be TRBD2 (5 bases). CDR1 and CDR2 (germline): SGHRS, YFSETQ. CDR3 size: 14 residues. V lost 4 bases, J lost 2 bases, and 13 bases lay in between.

This clonotype was counted many times. V gene TRBV10-3 combines with J gene TRBJ2-1, with 7 positions matching TRBD2. The V and J ends lost 5 bases and 4 bases, in that order; junction bases with no gene match: 8. The CDR3 length is 15 residues. Germline V gives CDR1 ENHRY, CDR2 SYGVKD. The CDR3: CAISNRGGGYNEQFF. In DNA form, the CDR3 reads TGTGCCATCAGTAATAGAGGCGGGGGATACAATGAGCAGTTCTTC.

There are many counts of this clonotype. The V call is TRBV7-6, the J call TRBJ2-2, with 9 bases that match TRBD1. The V and J ends lost 5 bases and 3 bases, in that order; junction bases with no gene match: 7. This CDR3 is built from 16 residues. Germline CDR1 and CDR2: SGHVS and FNYEAQ. This CDR3 reads CASSVGQGPHTGELFF. CDR3 DNA: TGTGCCAGCAGCGTAGGACAGGGGCCCCACACCGGGGAGCTGTTTTTT.

In DNA form, the CDR3 reads TGCGCCAGCAGCCGAGATGGCCTGGGAGTTCCCCTCCACTTT. Its translation is CASSRDGLGVPLHF. The V and J genes are TRBV4-1 and TRBJ1-6; the D is unclear. Trimming took off 4 bases at V and 13 bases at J, with 17 bases between the two ends. Germline CDR1 is MGHRA and CDR2 is YSYEKL. The CDR3 sequence is 14 residues long.

This clonotype was counted ten times or more. V is TRBV6-1 and J is TRBJ1-2, with D possibly matching TRBD1 (6 bases). V was trimmed by 9 bases and J by 0 bases, leaving 23 bases between them. Germline CDR1 is MNHNS and CDR2 is SASEGT. The CDR3 runs to 17 residues. The CDR3 DNA is TGTGCCAGAACCGGACAGCCAATGCGTTCCCCTAACTATGGCTACACCTTC. Translating gives CARTGQPMRSPNYGYTF.

This clonotype was observed many times. The V and J genes are TRBV18 and TRBJ1-2; the D gene is possibly TRBD1 (6 bases). The ends were cut back, 3 bases at V and 8 bases at J, with 10 bases in the middle. CDR3 size: 12 residues. Germline CDR1 and CDR2: KGHSH and LQKENI. The DNA of the CDR3 is TGTGCCAGCTCACCGAACAGGGACGGCTACACCTTC. Its protein product is CASSPNRDGYTF.

This clonotype was counted between two and nine times. This chain joins TRBV30 and TRBJ2-2; D is tentatively TRBD1 or TRBD2 (5 bases each). The germline CDR1 and CDR2 sequences are GTSNPN and SVGIG (reference sequence). The V end was cut by 4 bases, the J end by 0 bases, with 15 bases between. The CDR3 runs 16 residues. The CDR3 protein is CAWTTRGGPNTGELFF. CDR3 sequence (DNA): TGTGCCTGGACCACCCGGGGCGGTCCGAACACCGGGGAGCTGTTTTTT.

There are many counts of this clonotype. The V and J genes are TRBV6-2 or TRBV6-3 and TRBJ2-7; TRBD2 matches at 7 bases. The CDR3 totals 14 residues. The V segment lost 8 bases and the J segment 0 bases; nucleotides outside the gene matches: 7. The germline gives CDR1 MNHEY, CDR2 SVGEGT. The CDR3 region has the DNA TGTGCCAGCTCTGACGGCGGGAGCTCCTACGAGCAGTACTTC. Translated, it gives CASSDGGSSYEQYF.

This clonotype was seen more than once but under ten times. The chain joins TRBV28 to TRBJ1-2, with D possibly TRBD1 on 6 matching bases. Germline loops: CDR1 MDHEN, CDR2 SYDVKM. V gave up 7 bases and J gave up 8 bases, with 17 bases separating them. The CDR3 is 13 residues long. CDR3 sequence: CASTSDRLYGYTF. The CDR3 DNA reads TGTGCCAGCACCTCAGACAGGTTGTACGGCTACACCTTC.

The genes are TRBV4-2 and TRBJ2-1, with 16 nucleotides matching TRBD2. With 3 bases clipped from V and 15 bases from J, the junction kept 8 bases outside the gene matches. CDR1 is LGHNA and CDR2 is YNFKEQ in the germline V gene. This CDR3 has 15 residues. The chain's CDR3 is CASSQAGTSGGVVFF. The CDR3 DNA follows: TGTGCCAGCAGCCAGGCCGGGACTAGCGGGGGGGTGGTGTTCTTC.

There are many counts of this clonotype. The V call is TRBV12-3 or TRBV12-4, the J call TRBJ1-2, with no clear D. Trimming removed 4 bases at V and 0 bases at J, with 9 bases between. The CDR3 is made up of 14 amino acids. The CDR3 here is CASSYRGTNYGYTF. Here the CDR3 DNA reads TGTGCCAGCAGTTATAGAGGGACTAACTATGGCTACACCTTC.

This clonotype was found many times. The chain uses TRBV24-1 and TRBJ1-2, with 9 bases fitting TRBD1. The CDR3 sequence is 13 residues long. CDR1 and CDR2 (germline): KGHDR, SFDVKD. V lost 7 bases to trimming and J lost 4 bases; unmatched junction nucleotides: 3. CDR3 nucleotide sequence: TGTGCCACCAGCGGACAGGGGTTCTATGGCTACACCTTC. It specifies CATSGQGFYGYTF.

About this clonotype: Possible read error: a much larger clone is one base away. The chain has TRBV20-1 and TRBJ1-2, with a possible D match to TRBD1 (5 bases). The V gene's germline CDR1 is DFQATT and CDR2 SNEGSKA (reference sequence). V was pared by 8 bases and J by 5 bases, with 18 bases between. The CDR3 sequence is 13 residues long. CDR3 sequence reads: CSPPIGDEYGYTF. The CDR3 DNA follows: TGCAGTCCACCGATAGGGGATGAGTATGGCTACACCTTC.

The V call is TRBV9, the J call TRBJ2-4, with D perhaps matching TRBD2 (6 bases). V was cut by 4 bases and J by 3 bases, with 14 bases left in between. CDR1 is SGDLS and CDR2 is YYNGEE in the germline V gene. This CDR3 has 15 residues. The CDR3 sequence is CASSSTEGNKNIQYF. The CDR3 DNA reads TGTGCCAGCAGCTCAACGGAGGGAAACAAAAACATTCAGTACTTC.

The chain employs TRBV29-1 and TRBJ1-2; 7 nucleotides line up with TRBD1. Germline-derived CDR1 and CDR2 are SQVTM and ANQGSEA. The ends lost 7 bases at V and 6 bases at J; junction bases unmatched: 8. This CDR3 contains 12 residues. DNA for the CDR3: TGCAGCGAAGGACAGGACTTTCATGGCTACACCTTC. It encodes CSEGQDFHGYTF.

This sequence joins TRBV6-1 and TRBJ2-5; maybe TRBD2 (6 bases). V shed 6 bases and J shed 2 bases, with 16 bases lying between them. The CDR3 runs to 15 residues. Per the germline V gene, CDR1 is MNHNS and CDR2 is SASEGT. The CDR3 nucleotides are TGTGCCAGCAGACCACTTTGGGGGGAGCAAGAGACCCAGTACTTC. It translates to CASRPLWGEQETQYF.

In its sample, this clonotype was seen many times. The chain uses TRBV30 and TRBJ1-2; TRBD1 might be the D (6 bases). This CDR3 has 14 amino acids. V was pared by 4 bases and J by 4 bases, with 16 bases between. Germline V gene data show CDR1 as GTSNPN and CDR2 as SVGIG (reference sequence). This chain's CDR3 is CAWTNPGAFYGYTF. DNA of the CDR3: TGTGCCTGGACAAACCCAGGGGCATTCTATGGCTACACCTTC.

This clonotype was seen a handful of times. The rearrangement joins TRBV9 to TRBJ2-7; unclear D gene. This CDR3 spans 14 amino acids. With 0 bases removed from V and 2 bases from J, the gap between germline ends came to 9 bases. Germline assignment: CDR1 SGDLS and CDR2 YYNGEE. In DNA, the CDR3 is TGTGCCAGCAGCGTAGATCCGTCAGCCTACGAGCAGTACTTC. As protein: CASSVDPSAYEQYF.

In its sample, this clonotype was seen many times. The rearrangement uses TRBV12-3 or TRBV12-4 and TRBJ2-3, with TRBD2 identical over 8 bases. The CDR3 sequence is 16 residues long. Trimming removed 7 bases from V and 0 bases from J; junction bases left unmatched: 9. CDR3 amino acids: CASNSGGAPSTDTQYF. CDR3 DNA sequence: TGTGCCAGCAATTCCGGGGGGGCTCCTAGCACAGATACGCAGTATTTT.